The text below deals with one T cell receptor (beta chain). Its antigen is still unknown. cDNA serving as the sequencing template came from extracted, reverse transcribed RNA. Profiled with immunoSEQ multiplex PCR; TCRdb holds only in-frame clones, not every one. The top ten clones hold 18% of a sample with 150,000 or so clones, approximately 49% of them seen once. The sample comes from a study of CD8+ T cells in alopecia areata. Study details: Oral tofacitinib, 5 to 10 mg twice daily, was given in an open-label trial. It was 6 to 18 months of tofacitinib, and then there were 6 months off drug.

Investigators sorted PBMCs to obtain both CD4+ and CD8+ T cells. This CDR3 comprises 14 residues. From germline, CDR1 is SGHAT and CDR2 FQNNGV. V lost 7 bases, J lost 8 bases, and 10 bases stayed unmatched. Study-level results: In lesional scalp, particularly from alopecia totalis/universalis, clonality was higher than in normal scalp.

The rearrangement joins TRBV11-2 to TRBJ2-2, with 7 bases lining up with TRBD2. Sequences were derived from CD8+ T cells sorted from blood, sampled at week 0. This TCR was recovered from a human donor with alopecia areata. The CDR3 loop is CASNRLAGEGELFF. The CDR3 bases are TGTGCCAGCAATAGACTAGCCGGAGAGGGGGAGCTGTTTTTT.